This T cell receptor beta chain derives from a study of tumor-infiltrating lymphocytes in primary liver carcinoma. Ten or more counts support this clonotype. A primer matching the constant region was used to make TCR beta cDNA from approximately 0.55 ug of total RNA. What produced the TCR beta libraries was three nested multiplex PCR rounds using slightly modified ARM-PCR. Both of the initial two PCR rounds ran for roughly 10 cycles and employed TRBV1-TRBV30 forward primers alongside a C-beta reverse primer. From the multiplex PCR reads, TCRdb called clonotypes with MiXCR, one entry per CDR3 protein. The data contain 190,000 or so distinct CDR3 sequences, approximately 64% of them seen just once; the ten biggest clones take up approximately 6.6%. Unsorted whole blood supplied the RNA, and germline DNA was extracted too. V lost 6 bases and J 5 bases, leaving 13 bases between the germline ends. The CDR3 covers 13 residues.

This TCR was recovered from an older woman with primary liver carcinoma and hepatitis B virus infection. The chain is built from TRBV12-3 or TRBV12-4 and TRBJ1-1, with TRBD1 as a possible D gene (6 bases). Input material: peripheral blood. CDR3 in amino acids: CASRQGGRTEAFF. CDR3 in DNA: TGTGCCAGCAGACAAGGGGGGAGGACTGAAGCTTTCTTT.